The 24 T cell receptor beta chains presented below share a single source sample, sequenced in a study of blood T cell repertoires in COVID-19. The table came from immunoSEQ multiplex PCR; TCRdb's copy has only in-frame clones and leaves some out. Of over 130,000 clones detected, approximately 85% appear once; the ten largest clones hold less than 3%. Sequences were obtained from peripheral blood. These receptors originate from a man aged 50-60 years with acute or convalescent COVID-19.

This chain links TRBV7-3 with TRBJ1-1; D gene uncertain. The germline V gene encodes CDR1 SGHTA and CDR2 FQGTGA. This CDR3 contains 13 residues. Trimming shortened V by 4 bases and J by 8 bases, and 14 bases separated the two germline ends. DNA of the CDR3: TGTGCCAGCAGCTCCAATCCTGAGGGAGAAGCTTTCTTT. Protein: CASSSNPEGEAFF.

This clone has a single count. The chain joins TRBV20-1 to TRBJ2-7; 8 bases fit TRBD1. The V gene end was trimmed by 3 bases and the J gene end by 4 bases; junction bases not matched to a gene: 5. This CDR3 is built from 13 residues. The germline CDR1 and CDR2 sequences are DFQATT and SNEGSKA (reference sequence). CDR3 amino acids: CSASEGDRYEQYF. CDR3 DNA sequence: TGCAGTGCTAGTGAAGGGGACAGGTACGAGCAGTACTTC.

This clone has a single count. This chain uses TRBV30 with TRBJ1-2; maybe TRBD1 (5 bases). With 5 bases removed from V and 7 bases from J, the gap between germline ends came to 14 bases. The CDR3 length is 12 residues. CDR1 is GTSNPN and CDR2 is SVGIG in the germline V gene (reference sequence). CDR3 bases: TGTGCCTGGGCCAGGGTATATGGTGGCTACACCTTC. Encoded protein: CAWARVYGGYTF.

This sequence joins TRBV3-1 (or the pseudogene TRBV3-2) and TRBJ1-1; D unclear. This CDR3 spans 12 amino acids. The ends were cut back, 4 bases at V and 4 bases at J, with 7 bases in the middle. From germline, CDR1 is LGHDT and CDR2 YNNKEL (reference sequence). Here the CDR3 reads CASSRSGTEAFF. The DNA for the CDR3 is TGTGCCAGCAGCCGTAGCGGCACTGAAGCTTTCTTT.

Here the CDR3 reads CASSSNARGLGKNIQYF. In DNA, the CDR3 is TGTGCCAGCTCATCAAACGCCAGGGGTTTGGGCAAAAACATTCAGTACTTC. This chain links TRBV18 with TRBJ2-4; D is perhaps TRBD1 (6 bases). The V end lost 5 bases, the J end lost 3 bases, and 20 bases lay between the germline ends. This CDR3 spans 17 amino acids. CDR1 KGHSH and CDR2 LQKENI come from the germline V gene.

The chain is built from TRBV30 and TRBJ1-3; D is possibly TRBD1 (5 bases). The germline V gene encodes CDR1 GTSNPN and CDR2 SVGIG (reference sequence). The V gene lost 1 base and the J gene lost 0 bases, with 10 bases spanning the gap. The CDR3 consists of 15 residues. DNA for the CDR3: TGTGCCTGGAGTGAAGGAGGGGCCTCTGGAAACACCATATATTTT. Translated: CAWSEGGASGNTIYF.

The chain combines TRBV6-5 with TRBJ1-5, with TRBD1 as a possible D gene (6 bases). Looked up from germline, CDR1 is MNHEY and CDR2 is SVGAGI. This CDR3 has 14 amino acids. V was pared by 8 bases and J by 2 bases, with 13 bases between. The CDR3 region is CASSRTDGNQPQHF. In DNA form, the CDR3 reads TGTGCCAGCTCCCGGACAGATGGCAATCAGCCCCAGCATTTT.

The chain links TRBV5-1 to TRBJ2-7; D not resolved. The V gene's germline CDR1 is SGHRS and CDR2 YFSETQ. The CDR3 covers 12 residues. V was trimmed by 0 bases and J by 5 bases, leaving 6 bases between them. CDR3 region: CASSLARDEQYF. Written as DNA, the CDR3 is TGCGCCAGCAGCTTGGCCCGAGACGAGCAGTACTTC.

This clone was seen a single time. The chain carries TRBV6-6 and TRBJ1-2; D remains ambiguous. V was shortened by 0 bases and J by 4 bases, with 9 bases between the two germline ends. The CDR3 loop spans 14 amino acids. CDR1 and CDR2 (germline): MNHNY, SVGAGI (reference sequence). The DNA for the CDR3 is TGTGCCAGCAGTTACTCGGCAGGCTTCTATGGCTACACCTTC. Translation gives CASSYSAGFYGYTF.

This clone was seen more than once but under ten times. CDR3 loop: CASSPLAGADPYNEQFF. CDR3 nucleotide sequence: TGTGCCAGCTCACCGCTAGCGGGAGCGGACCCCTACAATGAGCAGTTCTTC. The J gene is TRBJ2-1, the V gene TRBV18; 10 bases match TRBD2. Germline-derived CDR1 and CDR2 are KGHSH and LQKENI. The CDR3 consists of 17 residues. V shed 3 bases and J 2 bases; nucleotides not matched to a gene: 7. Full variable domain (rest looked up from reference TRBV18 and TRBJ2-1): NAGVMQNPRHLVRRRGQEARLRCSPMKGHSHVYWYRQLPEEGLKFMVYLQKENIIDESGMPKERFSAEFPKEGPSILRIQQVVRGDSAAYFCASSPLAGADPYNEQFFGPGTRLTVL.

V is TRBV11-2 and J is TRBJ2-7, with D possibly being TRBD1 (5 bases). CDR1 and CDR2 (germline): SGHAT, FQNNGV. Trimming shortened V by 1 base and J by 3 bases, and 19 bases separated the two germline ends. The CDR3 sequence is 17 residues long. CDR3 region: CASSLASRVRRHYEQYF. CDR3 DNA sequence: TGTGCCAGCAGCTTAGCCTCCAGGGTTAGAAGGCACTACGAGCAGTACTTC.

V is TRBV7-6 and J is TRBJ2-3, with D possibly TRBD1 on 5 matching bases. The CDR3 runs 15 residues. Trimming took 5 bases from V and 2 from J, leaving 14 bases between them. Germline CDR1 and CDR2: SGHVS and FNYEAQ. CDR3: CASSPTAGLTDTQYF. CDR3 DNA: TGTGCCAGCAGCCCGACCGCAGGGCTCACAGATACGCAGTATTTT.

This sequence joins TRBV29-1 and TRBJ2-1; a possible D gene is TRBD1 (5 bases). The V end lost 6 bases, the J end lost 7 bases, and 19 bases lay between the germline ends. Germline loops: CDR1 SQVTM, CDR2 ANQGSEA. The CDR3 is made up of 14 amino acids. CDR3 nucleotide sequence: TGCAGCGTCGCTGGGGCCCTGCTGGGGAATGAGCAGTTCTTC. This encodes CSVAGALLGNEQFF.

CDR3 region: CALKTGQKQETQYF. DNA of the CDR3: TGTGCCCTAAAAACGGGACAGAAACAAGAGACCCAGTACTTC. The chain carries TRBV5-4 and TRBJ2-5; TRBD1 matches 7 bases. With V trimmed by 10 bases and J by 2 bases, 11 bases remained unmatched. The CDR3 runs 14 residues. Germline loops: CDR1 SGHNT, CDR2 YYREEE (reference sequence).

The chain is built from TRBV3-1 (or the pseudogene TRBV3-2) and TRBJ2-1, with TRBD2 identical over 11 bases. The CDR3 runs 15 residues. The trim removed 5 bases at V and 8 bases at J, leaving 8 bases unmatched. Germline V gene sequence: CDR1 LGHDT, CDR2 YNNKEL (reference sequence). The CDR3 nucleotides are TGTGCCAGCAGCGCCTTAGCGGGAGGGCCGTATGAGCAGTTCTTC. This translates into CASSALAGGPYEQFF.

CDR3 DNA: TGTGCCAGCAGTTTAAGGGACACTCCCACAGATACGCAGTATTTT. Translated, it gives CASSLRDTPTDTQYF. The genes are TRBV6-2 or TRBV6-3 and TRBJ2-3; tentative D call: TRBD1 (6 bases). CDR3 size: 15 residues. Trimming stripped 4 bases from V and 2 bases from J, with 13 bases between. Per the germline V gene, CDR1 is MNHEY and CDR2 is SVGEGT.

The chain joins TRBV5-1 to TRBJ1-5; 7 bases line up with TRBD1. With V trimmed by 5 bases and J by 5 bases, 7 bases remained unmatched. CDR1 and CDR2 (germline): SGHRS, YFSETQ. The CDR3 length is 14 residues. The CDR3 DNA reads TGCGCCAGCAGTCGAAAAGACAGGGATCAGCCCCAGCATTTT. This sequence encodes CASSRKDRDQPQHF.

A single count supports this clone. The J gene is TRBJ2-5, the V gene TRBV5-1; TRBD1 is a possible D gene (5 bases). This CDR3 has 14 residues. Between the trimmed V and J ends, which lost 0 bases and 4 bases, there was a span of 10 bases. The germline gives CDR1 SGHRS, CDR2 YFSETQ. The CDR3 protein is CASSLGQGRETQYF. The CDR3, as DNA: TGCGCCAGCAGCTTGGGCCAGGGTAGAGAGACCCAGTACTTC.

The genes are TRBV5-1 and TRBJ2-7; no clear D. The germline CDR1 and CDR2 sequences are SGHRS and YFSETQ. V lost 5 bases, J lost 3 bases, and 6 bases lay in between. This CDR3 has 11 residues. The CDR3 coding sequence is TGCGCCAGCAGGGAGAACTACGAGCAGTACTTC. Translated: CASRENYEQYF. The complete variable domain, with remaining parts taken from reference TRBV5-1 and TRBJ2-7, reads KAGVTQTPRYLIKTRGQQVTLSCSPISGHRSVSWYQQTPGQGLQFLFEYFSETQRNKGNFPGRFSGRQFSNSRSEMNVSTLELGDSALYLCASRENYEQYFGPGTRLTVT.

This clone was seen a few times. This rearrangement joins TRBV5-5 to TRBJ1-1; TRBD1 matches at 7 bases. Trimming removed 0 bases from V and 4 bases from J; junction bases left unmatched: 6. CDR3 length equals 15 residues. Germline V gene data show CDR1 as SGHKS and CDR2 as YYEKEE (reference sequence). The DNA of the CDR3 is TGTGCCAGCAGCTTGGTTGGGGGACAGTTCACTGAAGCTTTCTTT. Translated, it gives CASSLVGGQFTEAFF.

The V gene is TRBV7-2, the J gene TRBJ2-7; 9 bases agree with TRBD1. Looked up from germline, CDR1 is SGHTA and CDR2 is FQGNSA. J gave up 5 bases and V 1 base, and 3 bases lay outside the gene matches. The CDR3 covers 14 residues. The CDR3 sequence: CASSLDRDRDEQYF. The CDR3 coding sequence is TGTGCCAGCAGCTTAGACCGGGACAGGGACGAGCAGTACTTC.

The chain carries TRBV6-5 and TRBJ2-1; 7 bases fit TRBD1. Losses at the gene ends were 6 bases for V and 5 bases for J; bases not matched to a gene: 10. Germline CDR1 is MNHEY and CDR2 is SVGAGI. This CDR3 spans 15 amino acids. CDR3 sequence reads: CASRGLRDRDNEQFF. In nucleotides, the CDR3 is TGTGCCAGCAGAGGACTCCGGGACAGAGACAATGAGCAGTTCTTC.

This clone was seen only a few times. V is TRBV25-1 and J is TRBJ2-7, with D maybe TRBD1 (6 bases). Germline lookup yields CDR1 MGHDK and CDR2 SYGVNS. This CDR3 has 14 residues. The V and J ends lost 5 bases and 4 bases respectively, with 15 bases between them. The CDR3 region is CASSQTGRVYEQYF. CDR3 sequence (DNA): TGTGCCAGCAGTCAGACAGGTCGAGTGTACGAGCAGTACTTC.

The chain employs TRBV27 and TRBJ1-1; D unresolved. Germline V gene sequence: CDR1 MNHEY, CDR2 SMNVEV (reference sequence). The V end was cut by 3 bases, the J end by 6 bases, with 11 bases between. The CDR3 consists of 13 residues. The CDR3 DNA follows: TGTGCCAGCAGTTTCTGGGGAGTAGCTGAAGCTTTCTTT. It specifies CASSFWGVAEAFF.